This TCR beta chain was sequenced during a study of cytomegalovirus exposure and HLA in healthy donors. Germline lookup yields CDR1 SGDLS and CDR2 YYNGEE. The trim removed 4 bases at V and 3 bases at J, leaving 5 bases unmatched. This CDR3 is 14 amino acids long. PCR involved 60 Vbeta and 13 Jbeta primers. Clones were sequenced by immunoSEQ multiplex PCR, and TCRdb holds only the in-frame ones, with some missing. Recorded here are about 120,000 clones; the top ten clones represent 3.6%. This clonotype was obtained from a man between 18 and 29 years old in good health and CMV-seronegative. What was sequenced was PBMCs. This chain joins TRBV9 and TRBJ1-1; 8 nucleotides agree with TRBD1. In DNA, the CDR3 is TGTGCCAGCAGCACGCAGGGGGCCCACACTGAAGCTTTCTTT. This translates into CASSTQGAHTEAFF.